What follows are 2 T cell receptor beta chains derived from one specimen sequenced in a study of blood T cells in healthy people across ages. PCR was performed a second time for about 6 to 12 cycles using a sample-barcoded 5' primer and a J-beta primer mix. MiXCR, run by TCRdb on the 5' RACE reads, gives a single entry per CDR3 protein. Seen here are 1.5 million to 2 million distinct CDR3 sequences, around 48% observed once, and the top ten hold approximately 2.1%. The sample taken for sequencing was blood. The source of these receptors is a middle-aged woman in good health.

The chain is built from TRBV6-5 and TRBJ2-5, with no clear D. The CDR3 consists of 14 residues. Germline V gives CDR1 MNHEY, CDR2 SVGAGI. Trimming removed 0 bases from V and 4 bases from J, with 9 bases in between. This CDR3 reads CASSYSTWRETQYF. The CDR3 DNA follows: TGTGCCAGCAGTTACTCGACTTGGAGAGAGACCCAGTACTTC.

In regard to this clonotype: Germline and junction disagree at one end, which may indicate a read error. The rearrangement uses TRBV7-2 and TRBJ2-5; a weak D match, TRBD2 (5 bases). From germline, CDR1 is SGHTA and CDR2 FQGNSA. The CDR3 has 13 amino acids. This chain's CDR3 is CVSSVGTGETQYF. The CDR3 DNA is TGTGTCAGCAGCGTAGGCACGGGGGAGACCCAGTACTTC.